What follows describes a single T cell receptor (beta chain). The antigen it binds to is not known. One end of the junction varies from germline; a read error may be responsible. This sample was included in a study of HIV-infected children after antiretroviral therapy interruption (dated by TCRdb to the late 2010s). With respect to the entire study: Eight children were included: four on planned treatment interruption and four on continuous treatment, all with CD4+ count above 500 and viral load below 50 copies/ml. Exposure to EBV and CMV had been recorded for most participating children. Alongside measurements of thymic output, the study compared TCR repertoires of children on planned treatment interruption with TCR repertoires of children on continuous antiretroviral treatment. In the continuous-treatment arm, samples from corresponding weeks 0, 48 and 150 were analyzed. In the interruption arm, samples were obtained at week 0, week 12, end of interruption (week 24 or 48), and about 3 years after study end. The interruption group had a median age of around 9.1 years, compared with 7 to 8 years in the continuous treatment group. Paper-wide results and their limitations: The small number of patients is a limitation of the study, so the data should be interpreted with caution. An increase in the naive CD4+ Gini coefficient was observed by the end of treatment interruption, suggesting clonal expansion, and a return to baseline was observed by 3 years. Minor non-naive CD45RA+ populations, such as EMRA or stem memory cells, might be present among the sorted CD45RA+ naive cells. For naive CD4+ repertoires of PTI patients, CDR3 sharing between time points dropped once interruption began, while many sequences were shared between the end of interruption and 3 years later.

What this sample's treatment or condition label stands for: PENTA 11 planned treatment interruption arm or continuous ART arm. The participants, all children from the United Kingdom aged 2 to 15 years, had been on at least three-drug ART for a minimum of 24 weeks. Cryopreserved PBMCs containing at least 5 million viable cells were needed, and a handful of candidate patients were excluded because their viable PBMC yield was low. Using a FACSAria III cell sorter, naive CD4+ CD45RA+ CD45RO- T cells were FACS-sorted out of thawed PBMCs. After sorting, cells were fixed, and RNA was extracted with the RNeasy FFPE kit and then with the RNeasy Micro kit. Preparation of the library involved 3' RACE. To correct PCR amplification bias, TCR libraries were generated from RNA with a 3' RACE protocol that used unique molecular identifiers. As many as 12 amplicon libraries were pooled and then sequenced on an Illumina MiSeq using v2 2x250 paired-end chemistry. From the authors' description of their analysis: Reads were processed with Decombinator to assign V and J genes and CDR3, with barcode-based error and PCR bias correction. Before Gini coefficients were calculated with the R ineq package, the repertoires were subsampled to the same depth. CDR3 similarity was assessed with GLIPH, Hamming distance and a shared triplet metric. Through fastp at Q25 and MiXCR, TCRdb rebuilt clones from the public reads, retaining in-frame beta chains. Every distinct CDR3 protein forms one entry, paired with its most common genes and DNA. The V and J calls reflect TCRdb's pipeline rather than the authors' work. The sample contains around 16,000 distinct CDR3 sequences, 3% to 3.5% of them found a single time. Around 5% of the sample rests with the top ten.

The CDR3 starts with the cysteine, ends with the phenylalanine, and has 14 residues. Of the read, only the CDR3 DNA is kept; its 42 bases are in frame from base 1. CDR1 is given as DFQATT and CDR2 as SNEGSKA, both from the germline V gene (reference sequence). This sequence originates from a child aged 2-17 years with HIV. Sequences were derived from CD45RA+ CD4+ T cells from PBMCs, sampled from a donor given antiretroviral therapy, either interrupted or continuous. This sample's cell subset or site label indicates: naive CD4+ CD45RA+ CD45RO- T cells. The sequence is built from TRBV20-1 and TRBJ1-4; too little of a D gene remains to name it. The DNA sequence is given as TGCAGTGCGCTCTTTGAGAGGTTGGATGAAAAACTTTTTTTT. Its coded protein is CSALFERLDEKLFF.